The 31 T cell receptor beta chains below were found in one sample sequenced in a study of cytomegalovirus exposure and HLA in healthy donors. In the PCR, 60 Vbeta and 13 Jbeta primers were used. Clones were read by immunoSEQ multiplex PCR, and TCRdb kept only the in-frame ones, dropping some. The sample contains 160,000 or so clones, roughly 70% of which appear only once. Material: PBMCs. These receptors all stem from a woman in her twenties or thirties in good health and CMV-seronegative.

This clone was observed a few times. The V gene is TRBV19, the J gene TRBJ2-2, with TRBD2 as a possible D gene (5 bases). The ends were cut back, 9 bases at V and 3 bases at J, with 20 bases in the middle. The CDR3 runs to 16 residues. CDR1 LNHDA and CDR2 SQIVND come from the germline V gene (reference sequence). In DNA, the CDR3 is TGTGCCAGCCACCCACGCACAGAGGGTGACACCGGGGAGCTGTTTTTT. This translates into CASHPRTEGDTGELFF.

This chain's CDR3 is CASSLLEGLGTEAFF. The CDR3 DNA reads as TGTGCCAGCAGTTTATTGGAGGGGTTGGGAACTGAAGCTTTCTTT. The chain combines TRBV28 with TRBJ1-1, with D perhaps matching TRBD1 (5 bases). The V gene's germline CDR1 is MDHEN and CDR2 SYDVKM. V lost 1 base, J lost 5 bases, and 14 bases lay in between. This CDR3 has 15 amino acids.

V is TRBV6-1 and J is TRBJ2-5; D possibly corresponds to TRBD1 (5 bases). The end of the DNA fits TRBJ2-7 better, so the J call may be wrong. The CDR3 length is 14 residues. Germline V gene lookup returns CDR1 MNHNS and CDR2 SASEGT. The CDR3 DNA reads TGTGCCAGCAGTGAAGGGGTAGGGGCCTACGAGCAGTACTTC. It is translated as CASSEGVGAYEQYF.

The chain couples TRBV5-1 to TRBJ2-5, with 10 bases identical to TRBD1. Germline V gives CDR1 SGHRS, CDR2 YFSETQ. This CDR3 region has 16 residues. V lost 6 bases to trimming and J lost 5 bases; unmatched junction nucleotides: 13. The CDR3 DNA sequence: TGCGCCAGCAAACAAGGGCCCGGGACAGGGGAGGAGACCCAGTACTTC. Its protein product is CASKQGPGTGEETQYF.

The V call is TRBV28, the J call TRBJ2-3; 9 bases align to TRBD2. The CDR3 contains 13 residues. Germline V CDR1 and CDR2: MDHEN, SYDVKM. Trimming cost V 10 bases and J 6 bases; bases outside gene matches: 8. In nucleotides, the CDR3 is TGTGCCATCCTTGGACTAGCGACTGATACGCAGTATTTT. This encodes CAILGLATDTQYF.

As concerns this clone: Within the sample, other DNA sequences also encode this same CDR3. The V call is TRBV30, the J call TRBJ1-5; 9 bases align to TRBD1. The germline V gene has CDR1 GTSNPN and CDR2 SVGIG (reference sequence). The CDR3 covers 15 residues. J was trimmed by 0 bases and V by 5 bases; bases with no gene match: 5. The CDR3 DNA reads TGTGCCTGGGGACAGGGGAAATATAGCAATCAGCCCCAGCATTTT. It encodes CAWGQGKYSNQPQHF.

V is TRBV5-6 and J is TRBJ2-3; weak D call: TRBD1 (5 bases). CDR3 length: 15 residues. The V and J ends lost 4 bases and 1 base respectively, with 13 bases between them. Germline V CDR1 and CDR2: SGHDT, YYEEEE. The CDR3 DNA is TGTGCCAGCAGCGGAACAGGCAAGGGCACAGATACGCAGTATTTT. Encoded protein: CASSGTGKGTDTQYF.

The V gene is TRBV30, the J gene TRBJ2-2, with D maybe TRBD2 (5 bases). The germline V gene encodes CDR1 GTSNPN and CDR2 SVGIG (reference sequence). The ends were cut back, 4 bases at V and 4 bases at J, with 10 bases in the middle. This CDR3 spans 13 amino acids. This chain's CDR3 is CAWTSSGTGELFF. In nucleotides, the CDR3 is TGTGCCTGGACTAGCTCGGGCACCGGGGAGCTGTTTTTT. The variable domain in full, completed from reference TRBV30 and TRBJ2-2, reads SQTIHQWPATLVQPVGSPLSLECTVEGTSNPNLYWYRQAAGRGLQLLFYSVGIGQISSEVPQNLSASRPQDRQFILSSKKLLLSDSGFYLCAWTSSGTGELFFGEGSRLTVL.

V and J are TRBV28 and TRBJ1-5; 9 bases are a match to TRBD1. J lost 7 bases, V lost 5 bases, and 6 bases had no gene match. This CDR3 region has 14 residues. The germline V gene has CDR1 MDHEN and CDR2 SYDVKM. CDR3 loop: CASSSRDRVQPQHF. The DNA of the CDR3 is TGTGCCAGCAGTAGCCGGGACAGGGTGCAGCCCCAGCATTTT. Complete variable domain (other parts from reference TRBV28 and TRBJ1-5): DVKVTQSSRYLVKRTGEKVFLECVQDMDHENMFWYRQDPGLGLRLIYFSYDVKMKEKGDIPEGYSVSREKKERFSLILESASTNQTSMYLCASSSRDRVQPQHFGDGTRLSIL.

The chain uses TRBV21-1 and TRBJ2-7; TRBD1 is taken as the D call from the table, unchecked against the DNA. TRBV21-1 corresponds to a pseudogene. CDR3 size: 17 residues. The CDR3 protein is CASSKVLPKTGTDEQYF. Written as DNA, the CDR3 is TGTGCCAGCAGCAAAGTCTTACCGAAGACAGGGACCGACGAGCAGTACTTC.

This clone was detected only a few times. The chain couples TRBV7-8 to TRBJ2-5, with TRBD2 matching 11 bases. Germline CDR1 reads SGHVS; CDR2 reads FQNEAQ. The V and J ends lost 6 bases and 4 bases, in that order; junction bases with no gene match: 7. The CDR3 loop spans 15 amino acids. CDR3 DNA: TGTGCCAGCAGACGCTGGGGACTAGCGGCAGAGACCCAGTACTTC. Its translation is CASRRWGLAAETQYF.

The chain recombines TRBV11-1 with TRBJ2-1, with 10 nucleotides matching TRBD2. The CDR3 is 15 residues long. CDR1 and CDR2 (germline): SGHAT, FQDESV (reference sequence). V lost 5 bases, J lost 3 bases, and 4 bases stayed unmatched. CDR3 nucleotide sequence: TGTGCCAGCAGCGTACTAGCGGGGAGCTACAATGAGCAGTTCTTC. As protein: CASSVLAGSYNEQFF.

V is TRBV5-1 and J is TRBJ1-1; TRBD1 might be the D (6 bases). In germline, CDR1 is SGHRS, CDR2 YFSETQ. The CDR3 is 15 residues long. V lost 1 base, J lost 2 bases, and 12 bases lay in between. CDR3 residues: CASSLWGTSNTEAFF. CDR3 in DNA: TGCGCCAGCAGCTTGTGGGGGACATCCAACACTGAAGCTTTCTTT.

This clone was observed a handful of times. This chain connects TRBV6-1 to TRBJ1-1; 7 nucleotides align to TRBD1. CDR3 length: 14 amino acids. V gave up 7 bases and J gave up 3 bases; unmatched junction bases: 8. The germline CDR1 and CDR2 sequences are MNHNS and SASEGT. The CDR3 DNA sequence: TGTGCCAGCACCGGCCAGGGGGGTTACACTGAAGCTTTCTTT. Amino acid sequence: CASTGQGGYTEAFF.

This clone has more than one count but fewer than ten. The chain joins TRBV6-1 to TRBJ2-2, with 7 positions matching TRBD1. The J segment lost 6 bases and the V segment lost 6 bases, leaving 10 bases of the junction unmatched. The CDR3 covers 15 residues. Germline V CDR1 and CDR2: MNHNS, SASEGT. In nucleotides, the CDR3 is TGTGCCAGCAGCCAGGGGGTTTTTAGTTCCGGGGAGCTGTTTTTT. Translating gives CASSQGVFSSGELFF.

This chain uses TRBV5-6 with TRBJ2-7; D is perhaps TRBD2 (5 bases). Trimming removed 3 bases from V and 5 bases from J, with 21 bases in between. Germline values: CDR1 SGHDT, CDR2 YYEEEE. The CDR3 is 16 amino acids. CDR3 sequence (DNA): TGTGCCAGCAGCTGGAGCCGTCGAGGGTTTAAGCACGAGCAGTACTTC. It is translated as CASSWSRRGFKHEQYF.

A single count supports this clone. In nucleotides, the CDR3 is TGTGCCAGCAGTTTATGGGGGGGAGGGGATCGCACAGATACGCAGTATTTT. Its translation: CASSLWGGGDRTDTQYF. The V gene is TRBV28, the J gene TRBJ2-3; 7 nucleotides line up with TRBD2. V was clipped by 0 bases and J by 1 base; unmatched bases: 7. This CDR3 has 17 amino acids. Germline CDR1 reads MDHEN; CDR2 reads SYDVKM.

This rearrangement joins TRBV9 to TRBJ2-3, with a weak D call TRBD2 (6 bases). CDR3 length equals 19 residues. V was cut by 4 bases and J by 1 base, with 25 bases left in between. The germline V gene encodes CDR1 SGDLS and CDR2 YYNGEE. The CDR3, as DNA: TGTGCCAGCAGCCCCCTTCCAATCAGCCGGGCTAGCGGCACAGATACGCAGTATTTT. The encoded protein is CASSPLPISRASGTDTQYF.

The rearrangement uses TRBV29-1 and TRBJ2-2; D not certain. There are 16 residues in the CDR3. The germline V and J ends were trimmed by 6 bases and 0 bases, with 17 bases remaining between them. In germline, CDR1 is SQVTM, CDR2 ANQGSEA. The CDR3 nucleotides read TGCAGCGTGAGAGGTGGAGTATCCTCGAACACCGGGGAGCTGTTTTTT. It is translated as CSVRGGVSSNTGELFF.

The J gene is TRBJ1-3, the V gene TRBV2; D is possibly TRBD1 (5 bases). V was shortened by 6 bases and J by 4 bases, with 10 bases between the two germline ends. The CDR3 runs 13 residues. From germline, CDR1 is SNHLY and CDR2 FYNNEI. DNA for the CDR3: TGTGCCAGCAGACAGGACAAAGGAAACACCATATATTTT. It is translated as CASRQDKGNTIYF.

CDR3 sequence: CASSKGGGWRYTF. The CDR3 DNA reads TGTGCCAGCAGCAAAGGGGGGGGCTGGCGCTACACCTTC. J is TRBJ1-2 and V is TRBV7-9; D possibly corresponds to TRBD1 (6 bases). The CDR3 is made up of 13 amino acids. Trimming took off 5 bases at V and 9 bases at J, with 16 bases between the two ends. CDR1 and CDR2 from the germline V gene are SEHNR and FQNEAQ (reference sequence). Looking up the rest from reference TRBV7-9 and TRBJ1-2 gives the full variable domain: DTGVSQNPRHKITKRGQNVTFRCDPISEHNRLYWYRQTLGQGPEFLTYFQNEAQLEKSRLLSDRFSAERPKGSFSTLEIQRTEQGDSAMYLCASSKGGGWRYTFGSGTRLTVV.

This clone was observed a single time. The chain is built from TRBV5-1 and TRBJ2-7; 12 positions agree with TRBD2. Germline-derived CDR1 and CDR2 are SGHRS and YFSETQ. With 2 bases clipped from V and 4 bases from J, the junction kept 7 bases outside the gene matches. CDR3 length: 16 residues. CDR3 nucleotide sequence: TGCGCCAGCAGCTTCAGTCTAGCGGGGGGGGGATACGAGCAGTACTTC. This codes for CASSFSLAGGGYEQYF. The entire variable domain, with the rest obtained from reference TRBV5-1 and TRBJ2-7, is as follows: KAGVTQTPRYLIKTRGQQVTLSCSPISGHRSVSWYQQTPGQGLQFLFEYFSETQRNKGNFPGRFSGRQFSNSRSEMNVSTLELGDSALYLCASSFSLAGGGYEQYFGPGTRLTVT.

This clone has just a few counts. The chain combines TRBV5-1 with TRBJ1-1; 10 bases match TRBD1. This CDR3 is 17 amino acids long. Germline loops: CDR1 SGHRS, CDR2 YFSETQ. After removal of 3 bases from V and 4 bases from J, the junction contained 12 bases not matched to a gene. DNA for the CDR3: TGCGCCAGCAGCTCCAGCCAACCGGGACAGGGGAGCACTGAAGCTTTCTTT. Amino acid sequence: CASSSSQPGQGSTEAFF.

In this sample, this clone turned up a few times. The V and J genes are TRBV21-1 and TRBJ1-6. TRBV21-1 is recorded as a pseudogene. This CDR3 has 16 residues. The CDR3: CASSKAGEHGNSPLHF. The CDR3 DNA reads as TGTGCCAGCAGCAAAGCCGGGGAGCACGGGAATTCACCCCTCCACTTT.

The chain recombines TRBV20-1 with TRBJ2-1, with D possibly TRBD2 on 6 matching bases. Germline CDR1 and CDR2: DFQATT and SNEGSKA (reference sequence). V lost 4 bases and J lost 15, with 16 bases in between. The length of the CDR3 is 11 residues. The CDR3 sequence is CSATPGVRPFF. CDR3 in DNA: TGCAGTGCTACCCCGGGAGTCAGGCCGTTCTTC.

The chain employs TRBV29-1 and TRBJ1-4; 10 bases fit TRBD1. The CDR3 has 13 residues. V was clipped by 7 bases and J by 8 bases; unmatched bases: 7. From germline, CDR1 is SQVTM and CDR2 ANQGSEA. CDR3 sequence: CSAIGTGVEKLFF. DNA for the CDR3: TGCAGCGCCATCGGGACAGGGGTCGAAAAACTGTTTTTT.

This clone has only one observation. This rearrangement joins TRBV14 to TRBJ2-3; 7 bases line up with TRBD2. J lost 2 bases, V lost 5 bases, and 16 bases had no gene match. Germline-derived CDR1 and CDR2 are SGHDN and FVKESK. CDR3 size: 18 residues. The CDR3: CASSVHPGLLIDTDTQYF. The CDR3 nucleotides are TGTGCCAGCAGCGTTCATCCGGGACTACTCATTGACACAGATACGCAGTATTTT.

This clone was picked up a small number of times. The V gene is TRBV29-1, the J gene TRBJ2-7, with TRBD2 identical over 12 bases. J was trimmed by 1 base and V by 1 base; bases with no gene match: 5. CDR3 length: 16 amino acids. The V gene's germline CDR1 is SQVTM and CDR2 ANQGSEA. CDR3 DNA: TGCAGCGTTGAAGGACCGACTAGCGGGAGTTCCTACGAGCAGTACTTC. It is translated as CSVEGPTSGSSYEQYF.

This clone was found a few times. The chain combines TRBV29-1 with TRBJ2-1; 9 bases fit TRBD1. With V trimmed by 7 bases and J by 8 bases, 15 bases remained unmatched. CDR3 length: 15 residues. Germline lookup yields CDR1 SQVTM and CDR2 ANQGSEA. CDR3 loop: CSATPGQGLVDEQFF. CDR3 in DNA: TGCAGCGCAACCCCGGGACAGGGTCTTGTCGATGAGCAGTTCTTC.

J is TRBJ2-7 and V is TRBV28; TRBD2 matches at 11 bases. This CDR3 spans 15 amino acids. V dropped 6 bases and J dropped 2; count of bases not matched to a gene: 6. CDR1 MDHEN and CDR2 SYDVKM come from the germline V gene. As DNA, the CDR3 is TGTGCCAGCAGAACTAGCGGGAGAACGACCTACGAGCAGTACTTC. Protein: CASRTSGRTTYEQYF.

The chain combines TRBV28 with TRBJ1-2; D gene ambiguous. The V end lost 4 bases, the J end lost 7 bases, and 13 bases lay between the germline ends. The germline V gene encodes CDR1 MDHEN and CDR2 SYDVKM. The CDR3 runs to 13 residues. The DNA for the CDR3 is TGTGCCAGCAGTTCACAGCCACAAGTTGGCTACACCTTC. Protein: CASSSQPQVGYTF.